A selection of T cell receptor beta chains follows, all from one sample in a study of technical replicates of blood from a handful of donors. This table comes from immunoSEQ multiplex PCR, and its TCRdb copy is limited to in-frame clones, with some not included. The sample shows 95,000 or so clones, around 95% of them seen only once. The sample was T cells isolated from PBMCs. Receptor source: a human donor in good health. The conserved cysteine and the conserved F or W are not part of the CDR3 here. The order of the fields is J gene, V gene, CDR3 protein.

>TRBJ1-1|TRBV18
ASSKGYPMNTEAF
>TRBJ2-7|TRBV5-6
ASSLRLAGILASEQY
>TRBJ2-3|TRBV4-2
ASSQDTMESDTQY
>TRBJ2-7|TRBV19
ASSYRDRGNEQY
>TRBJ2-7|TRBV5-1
ASSLVGAHYEQY
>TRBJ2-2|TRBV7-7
ASSSDSYTGELF
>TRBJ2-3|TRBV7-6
ASSLGVSGTMSTDTQY
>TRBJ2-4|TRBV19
ASSIGAILQVGRNIQY
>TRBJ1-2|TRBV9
ASSHGGDGYT
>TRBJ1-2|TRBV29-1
SVDPLGQGPYGYT
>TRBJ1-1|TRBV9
ASSAFTSHTEAF
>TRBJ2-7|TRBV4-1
ASSHPGLGYEQY
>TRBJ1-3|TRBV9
ASSPSVVDAGGNTIY
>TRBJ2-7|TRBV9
ASSMTSGLVNEQY
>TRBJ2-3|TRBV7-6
ASSLGLAVGDTQY
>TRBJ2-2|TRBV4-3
ASSQGAGVYGRELF
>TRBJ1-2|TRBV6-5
ASSKLTGGIGGYT
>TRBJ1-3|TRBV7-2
ASRRPGTGTTIY
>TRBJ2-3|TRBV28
ASSFSTGGIDTQY
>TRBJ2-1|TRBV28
ASSLPQGAYNEQF
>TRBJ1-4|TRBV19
ASRGGQVREKLF
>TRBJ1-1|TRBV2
ASAWGVAEAF
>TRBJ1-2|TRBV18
ASSPPIRGGNYGYT
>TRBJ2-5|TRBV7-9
ASSFGGGGKETQY
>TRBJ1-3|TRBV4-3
ASSQALSPGTGGDGYWNTIY
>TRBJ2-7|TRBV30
AWSATGTYEQY
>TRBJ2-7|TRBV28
ASSFQGTYEQY
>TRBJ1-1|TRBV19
ASFSWNTEAF
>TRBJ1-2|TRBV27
ASSLDRGYGYT
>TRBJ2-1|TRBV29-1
SAYRDLGSEQF
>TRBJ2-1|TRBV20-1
SLDSYNEQF